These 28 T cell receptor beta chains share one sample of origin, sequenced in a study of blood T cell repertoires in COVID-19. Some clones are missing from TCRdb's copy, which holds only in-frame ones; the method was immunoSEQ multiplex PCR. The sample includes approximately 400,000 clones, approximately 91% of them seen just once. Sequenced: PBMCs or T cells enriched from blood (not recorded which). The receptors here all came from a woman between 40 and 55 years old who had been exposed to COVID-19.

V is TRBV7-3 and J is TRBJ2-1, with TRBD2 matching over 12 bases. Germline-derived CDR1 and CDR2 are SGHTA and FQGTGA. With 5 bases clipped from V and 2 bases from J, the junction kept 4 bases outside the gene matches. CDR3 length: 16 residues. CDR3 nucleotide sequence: TGTGCCAGCAGCGCGCGACTAGCGGGGGCCTACAATGAGCAGTTCTTC. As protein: CASSARLAGAYNEQFF.

The CDR3 nucleotides are TGTGCCAGCTCAAAGGGACAGGGCTATGGCTACACCTTC. It codes for CASSKGQGYGYTF. The chain joins TRBV2 to TRBJ1-2; 9 bases fit TRBD1. From germline, CDR1 is SNHLY and CDR2 FYNNEI. Trimming removed 8 bases from V and 4 bases from J; junction bases left unmatched: 5. The CDR3 is 13 residues long.

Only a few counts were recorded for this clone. The chain's CDR3 is CASRMRTGPYTEAFF. CDR3 coding DNA: TGTGCCAGCAGGATGAGGACAGGGCCCTACACTGAAGCTTTCTTT. This sequence joins TRBV27 and TRBJ1-1, with TRBD1 identical over 8 bases. The CDR3 is 15 residues long. The V gene's germline CDR1 is MNHEY and CDR2 SMNVEV (reference sequence). V lost 6 bases, J lost 3 bases, and 9 bases stayed unmatched.

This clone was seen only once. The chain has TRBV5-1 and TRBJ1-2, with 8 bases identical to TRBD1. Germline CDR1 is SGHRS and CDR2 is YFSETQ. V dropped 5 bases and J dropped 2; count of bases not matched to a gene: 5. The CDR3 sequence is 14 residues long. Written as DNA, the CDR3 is TGCGCCAGCAGACGGACAGGGACCAACTATGGCTACACCTTC. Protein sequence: CASRRTGTNYGYTF.

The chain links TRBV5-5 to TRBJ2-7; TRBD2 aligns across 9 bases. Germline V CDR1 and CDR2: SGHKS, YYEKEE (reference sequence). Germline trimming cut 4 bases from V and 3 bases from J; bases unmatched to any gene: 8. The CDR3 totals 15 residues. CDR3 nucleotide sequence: TGTGCCAGCAGCCCTGATAGCGGGAGAGTCTACGAGCAGTACTTC. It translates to CASSPDSGRVYEQYF.

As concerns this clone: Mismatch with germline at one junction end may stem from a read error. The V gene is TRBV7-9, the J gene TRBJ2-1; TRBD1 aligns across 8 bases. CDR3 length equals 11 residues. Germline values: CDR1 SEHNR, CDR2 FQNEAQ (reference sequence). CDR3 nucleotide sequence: TGTGCCAGCAGCGGGACAGGACGGGGGATCTTC. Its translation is CASSGTGRGIF.

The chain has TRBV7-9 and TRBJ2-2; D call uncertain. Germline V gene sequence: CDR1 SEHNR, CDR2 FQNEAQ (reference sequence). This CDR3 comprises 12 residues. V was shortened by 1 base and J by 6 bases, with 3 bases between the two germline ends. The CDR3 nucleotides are TGTGCCAGCAGCTTAGGAGCCGGGGAGCTGTTTTTT. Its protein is CASSLGAGELFF.

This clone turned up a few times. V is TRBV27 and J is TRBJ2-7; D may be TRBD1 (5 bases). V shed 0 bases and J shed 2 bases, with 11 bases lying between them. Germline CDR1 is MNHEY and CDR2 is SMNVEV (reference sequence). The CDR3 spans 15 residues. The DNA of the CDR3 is TGTGCCAGCAGTTTATCAGATCAGGGTCCCTACGAGCAGTACTTC. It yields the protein CASSLSDQGPYEQYF.

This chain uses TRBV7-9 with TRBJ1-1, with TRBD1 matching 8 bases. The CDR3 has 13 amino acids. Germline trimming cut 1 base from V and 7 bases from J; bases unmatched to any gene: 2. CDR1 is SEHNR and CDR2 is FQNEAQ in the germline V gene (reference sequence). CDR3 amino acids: CASSLGQGSEAFF. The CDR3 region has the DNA TGTGCCAGCAGCTTAGGACAGGGGAGTGAAGCTTTCTTT.

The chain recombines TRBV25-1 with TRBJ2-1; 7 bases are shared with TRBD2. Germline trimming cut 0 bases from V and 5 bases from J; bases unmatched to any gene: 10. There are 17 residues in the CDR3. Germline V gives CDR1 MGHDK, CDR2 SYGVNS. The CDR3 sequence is CASSEYYSPSGNNEQFF. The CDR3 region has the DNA TGTGCCAGCAGTGAATATTATTCGCCTAGCGGAAACAATGAGCAGTTCTTC.

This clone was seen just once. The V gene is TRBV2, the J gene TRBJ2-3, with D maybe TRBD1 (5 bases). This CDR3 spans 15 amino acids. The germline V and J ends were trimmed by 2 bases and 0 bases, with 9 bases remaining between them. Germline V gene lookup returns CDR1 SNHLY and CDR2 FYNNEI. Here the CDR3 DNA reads TGTGCCAGCAGTGAAACAGGCCTAAGCACAGATACGCAGTATTTT. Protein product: CASSETGLSTDTQYF.

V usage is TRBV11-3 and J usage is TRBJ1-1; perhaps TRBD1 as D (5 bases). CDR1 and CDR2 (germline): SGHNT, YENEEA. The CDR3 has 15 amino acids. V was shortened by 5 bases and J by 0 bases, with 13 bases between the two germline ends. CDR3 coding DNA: TGTGCCAGCAGCCGATTGGGGGGAATGAACACTGAAGCTTTCTTT. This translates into CASSRLGGMNTEAFF.

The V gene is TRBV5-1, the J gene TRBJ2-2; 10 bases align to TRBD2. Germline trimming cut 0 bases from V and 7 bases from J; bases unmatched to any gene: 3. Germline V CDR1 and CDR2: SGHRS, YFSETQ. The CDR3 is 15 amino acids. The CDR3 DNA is TGCGCCAGCAGCTTGGGAGTAGCGGGAGGCGGGGAGCTGTTTTTT. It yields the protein CASSLGVAGGGELFF.

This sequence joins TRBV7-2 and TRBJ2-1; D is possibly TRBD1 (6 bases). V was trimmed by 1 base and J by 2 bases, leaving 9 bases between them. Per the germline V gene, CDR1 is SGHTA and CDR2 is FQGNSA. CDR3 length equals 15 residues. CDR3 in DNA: TGTGCCAGCAGCTTAGAAGGGGGACCCTACAATGAGCAGTTCTTC. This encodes CASSLEGGPYNEQFF.

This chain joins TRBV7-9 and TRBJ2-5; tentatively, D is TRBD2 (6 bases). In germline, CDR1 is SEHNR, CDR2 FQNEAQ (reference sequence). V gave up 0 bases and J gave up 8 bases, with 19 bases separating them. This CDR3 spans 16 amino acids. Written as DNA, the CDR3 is TGTGCCAGCAGCTTAGCGGGAGGTCCCGCGGCCCGAACCCAGTACTTC. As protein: CASSLAGGPAARTQYF.

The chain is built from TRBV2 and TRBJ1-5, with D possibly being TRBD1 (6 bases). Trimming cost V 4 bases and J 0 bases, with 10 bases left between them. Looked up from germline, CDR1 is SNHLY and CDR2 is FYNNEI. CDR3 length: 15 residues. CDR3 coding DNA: TGTGCCAGCAGTGTGCAGGGGATTAGCAATCAGCCCCAGCATTTT. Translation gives CASSVQGISNQPQHF.

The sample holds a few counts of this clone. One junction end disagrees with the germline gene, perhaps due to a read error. CDR3 loop: CACEGDRAYGQYF. CDR3 in DNA: TGTGCCTGCGAGGGGGATAGAGCGTACGGGCAGTACTTC. The chain employs TRBV30 and TRBJ2-7; possible D gene TRBD1, 6 bases. In germline, CDR1 is GTSNPN, CDR2 SVGIG (reference sequence). The CDR3 sequence is 13 residues long. The full variable domain, in which reference TRBV30 and TRBJ2-7 provide the parts outside the CDR3, is SQTIHQWPATLVQPVGSPLSLECTVEGTSNPNLYWYRQAAGRGLQLLFYSVGIGQISSEVPQNLSASRPQDRQFILSSKKLLLSDSGFYLCACEGDRAYGQYFGPGTRLTVT.

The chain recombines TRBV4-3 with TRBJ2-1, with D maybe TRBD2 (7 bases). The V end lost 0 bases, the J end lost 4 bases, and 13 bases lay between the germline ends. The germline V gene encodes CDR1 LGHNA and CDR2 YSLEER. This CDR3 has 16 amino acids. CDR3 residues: CASSQEWGRGYNEQFF. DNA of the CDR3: TGCGCCAGCAGCCAAGAGTGGGGGCGGGGGTACAATGAGCAGTTCTTC.

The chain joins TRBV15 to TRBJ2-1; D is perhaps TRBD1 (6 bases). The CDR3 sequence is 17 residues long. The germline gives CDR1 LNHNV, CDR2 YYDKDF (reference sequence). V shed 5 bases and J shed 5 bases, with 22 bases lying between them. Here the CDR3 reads CATSLLGGSKHNNEQFF. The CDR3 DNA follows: TGTGCCACCAGCCTTTTAGGGGGATCAAAACACAACAATGAGCAGTTCTTC.

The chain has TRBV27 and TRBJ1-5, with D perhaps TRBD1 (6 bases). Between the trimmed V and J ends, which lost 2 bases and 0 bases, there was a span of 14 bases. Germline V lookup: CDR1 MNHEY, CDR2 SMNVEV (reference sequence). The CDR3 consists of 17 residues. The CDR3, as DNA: TGTGCCAGCAGTTTAACAGGGAAGGATCTTAGCAATCAGCCCCAGCATTTT. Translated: CASSLTGKDLSNQPQHF.

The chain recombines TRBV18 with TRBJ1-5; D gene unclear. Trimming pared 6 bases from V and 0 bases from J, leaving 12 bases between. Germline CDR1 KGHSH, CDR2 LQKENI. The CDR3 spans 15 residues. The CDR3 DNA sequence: TGTGCCAGCTCTCCCGACACATCTAGCAATCAGCCCCAGCATTTT. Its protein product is CASSPDTSSNQPQHF.

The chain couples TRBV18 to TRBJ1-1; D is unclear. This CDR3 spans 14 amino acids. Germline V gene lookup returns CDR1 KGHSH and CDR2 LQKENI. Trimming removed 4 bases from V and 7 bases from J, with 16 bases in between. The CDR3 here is CASSHTRNADEAFF. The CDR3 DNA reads TGTGCCAGCTCACATACCAGGAACGCAGATGAAGCTTTCTTT.

The CDR3 coding sequence is TGTGCCAGCAGTGTGGGGGGAGGGTTTTCTGGAAACACCATATATTTT. The encoded protein is CASSVGGGFSGNTIYF. J is TRBJ1-3 and V is TRBV2; D is possibly TRBD1 (5 bases). V was pared by 4 bases and J by 1 base, with 14 bases between. Germline assignment: CDR1 SNHLY and CDR2 FYNNEI. The CDR3 spans 16 residues.

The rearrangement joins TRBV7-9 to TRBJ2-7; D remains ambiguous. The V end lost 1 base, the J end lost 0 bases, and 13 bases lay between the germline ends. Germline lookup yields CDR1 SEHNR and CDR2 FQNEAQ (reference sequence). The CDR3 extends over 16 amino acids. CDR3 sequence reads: CASSLGKTLSSYEQYF. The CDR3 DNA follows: TGTGCCAGCAGCTTAGGGAAGACTCTGAGCTCCTACGAGCAGTACTTC.

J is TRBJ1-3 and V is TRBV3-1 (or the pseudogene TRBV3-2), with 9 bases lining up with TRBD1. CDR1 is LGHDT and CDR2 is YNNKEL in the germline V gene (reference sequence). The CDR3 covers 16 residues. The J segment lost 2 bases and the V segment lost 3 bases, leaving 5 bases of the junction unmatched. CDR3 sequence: CASSQWGQGPGNTIYF. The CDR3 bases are TGTGCCAGCAGCCAGTGGGGACAGGGACCTGGAAACACCATATATTTT.

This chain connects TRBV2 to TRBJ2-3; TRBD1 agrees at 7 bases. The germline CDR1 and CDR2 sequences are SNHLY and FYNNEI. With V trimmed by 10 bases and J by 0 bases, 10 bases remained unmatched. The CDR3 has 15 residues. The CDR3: CATKRTGVSTDTQYF. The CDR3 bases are TGTGCCACCAAAAGGACAGGAGTTAGCACAGATACGCAGTATTTT.

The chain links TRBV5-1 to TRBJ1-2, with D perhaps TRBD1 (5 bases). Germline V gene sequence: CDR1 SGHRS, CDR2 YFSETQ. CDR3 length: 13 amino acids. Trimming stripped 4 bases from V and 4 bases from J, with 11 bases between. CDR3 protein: CASSVQAPYGYTF. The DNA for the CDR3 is TGCGCCAGCAGCGTACAGGCCCCCTATGGCTACACCTTC.

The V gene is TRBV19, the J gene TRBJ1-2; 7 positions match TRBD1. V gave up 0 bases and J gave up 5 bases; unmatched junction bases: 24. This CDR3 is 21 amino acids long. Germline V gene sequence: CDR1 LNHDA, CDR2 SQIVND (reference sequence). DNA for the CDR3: TGTGCCAGTAGTATAGACATTCTTGGACAGGCCATGGGAATGGCACTATATGGCTACACCTTC. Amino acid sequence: CASSIDILGQAMGMALYGYTF.